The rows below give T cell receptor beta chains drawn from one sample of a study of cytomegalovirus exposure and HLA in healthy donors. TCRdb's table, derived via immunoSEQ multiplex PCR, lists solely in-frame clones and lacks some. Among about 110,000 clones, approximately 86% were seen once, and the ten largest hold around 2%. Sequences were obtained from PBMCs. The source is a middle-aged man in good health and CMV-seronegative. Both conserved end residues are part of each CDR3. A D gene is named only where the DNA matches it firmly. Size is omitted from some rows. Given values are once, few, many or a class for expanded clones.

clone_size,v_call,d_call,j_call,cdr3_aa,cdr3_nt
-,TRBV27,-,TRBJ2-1,CASSPLGTSGLYNEQFF,TGTGCCAGCAGTCCCCTCGGGACTTCGGGGCTTTACAATGAGCAGTTCTTC
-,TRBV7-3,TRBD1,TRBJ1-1,CASSQTGTVPTEAFF,TGTGCCAGCAGCCAAACCGGGACAGTGCCCACTGAAGCTTTCTTT
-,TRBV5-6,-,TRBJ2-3,CASSLNTGDTQYF,TGTGCCAGCAGCTTGAATACGGGAGATACGCAGTATTTT
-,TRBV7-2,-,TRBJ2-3,CASSLLASRTDTQYF,TGTGCCAGCAGCTTATTAGCCAGTCGCACAGATACGCAGTATTTT
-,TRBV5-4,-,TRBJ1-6,CASSPPGGDSPLHF,TGTGCCAGCAGCCCCCCCGGGGGAGATTCACCCCTCCACTTT
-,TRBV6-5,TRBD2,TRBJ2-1,CASGRGHEQFF,TGTGCCAGCGGGAGGGGTCATGAGCAGTTCTTC
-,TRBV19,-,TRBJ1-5,CASSISGVGNQPQHF,TGTGCCAGTAGTATCTCAGGGGTCGGCAATCAGCCCCAGCATTTT
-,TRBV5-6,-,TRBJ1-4,CASLLTNEKLFF,TGTGCCAGCCTTCTAACTAATGAAAAACTGTTTTTT
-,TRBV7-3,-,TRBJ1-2,CASSSTGGSYGYTF,TGTGCCAGCAGCTCGACAGGTGGTTCGTATGGCTACACCTTC
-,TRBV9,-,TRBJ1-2,CASSVEGMDGYTF,TGTGCCAGCAGCGTAGAGGGGATGGATGGCTACACCTTC
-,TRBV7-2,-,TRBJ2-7,CASSYGGSYEQYF,TGTGCCAGCAGCTACGGGGGATCCTACGAGCAGTACTTC
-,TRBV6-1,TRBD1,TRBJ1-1,CASSYQGGSEAFF,TGTGCCAGCAGTTATCAGGGGGGCTCTGAAGCTTTCTTT
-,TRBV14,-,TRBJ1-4,CASSQVSRGSDEKLFF,TGTGCCAGCAGCCAAGTAAGCAGGGGAAGCGATGAAAAACTGTTTTTT
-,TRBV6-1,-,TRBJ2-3,CASRLEGGTDTQYF,TGTGCCAGCAGGCTCGAGGGTGGCACAGATACGCAGTATTTT
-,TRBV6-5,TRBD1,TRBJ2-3,CASTQTGGSDTQYF,TGTGCCAGCACCCAGACAGGGGGCTCAGATACGCAGTATTTT
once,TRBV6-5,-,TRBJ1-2,CASSSLGGPNYGYTF,TGTGCCAGCAGTTCCCTGGGAGGTCCTAACTATGGCTACACCTTC
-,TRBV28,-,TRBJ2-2,CASRPLPGTHTGELFF,TGTGCCAGCAGGCCACTCCCGGGGACACACACCGGGGAGCTGTTTTTT
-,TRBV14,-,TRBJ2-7,CASSFRQSSSYEQYF,TGTGCCAGCAGCTTCAGACAGTCCTCGTCTTACGAGCAGTACTTC
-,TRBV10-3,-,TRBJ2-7,CAISESTDRGEQYF,TGTGCCATCAGTGAGTCCACTGACCGGGGCGAGCAGTACTTC
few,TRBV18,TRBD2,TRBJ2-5,CASSPRRGAQETQYF,TGTGCCAGCTCACCCCGGCGGGGGGCCCAAGAGACCCAGTACTTC
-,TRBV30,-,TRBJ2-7,CAWSLTSYEQYF,TGTGCCTGGAGTCTAACCTCCTACGAGCAGTACTTC
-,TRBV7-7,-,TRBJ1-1,CASSFREGAEAFF,TGTGCCAGCAGCTTCAGGGAGGGGGCTGAAGCTTTCTTT
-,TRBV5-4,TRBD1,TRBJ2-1,CASSLGGTGAGNEQFF,TGTGCCAGCAGCTTGGGTGGGACAGGGGCGGGCAATGAGCAGTTCTTC
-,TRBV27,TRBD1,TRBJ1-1,CASSRTGGSTEAFF,TGTGCCAGCAGTAGGACAGGGGGGAGCACTGAAGCTTTCTTT
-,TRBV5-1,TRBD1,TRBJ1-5,CASSLRGQKPQHF,TGCGCCAGCAGCTTGAGGGGGCAGAAGCCCCAGCATTTT
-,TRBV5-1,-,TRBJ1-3,CASSSSGEAGNTIYF,TGCGCCAGCAGCTCTTCGGGGGAAGCTGGAAACACCATATATTTT
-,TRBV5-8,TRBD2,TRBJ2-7,CASSGGAGGPIEQYF,TGTGCCAGCAGCGGGGGCGCGGGGGGCCCGATTGAGCAGTACTTC
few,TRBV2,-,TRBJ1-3,CASVSGNTIYF,TGTGCCAGCGTTAGTGGAAACACCATATATTTT
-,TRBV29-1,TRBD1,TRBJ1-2,CSVDRGLIYGYTF,TGCAGCGTAGACAGGGGCCTCATTTATGGCTACACCTTC
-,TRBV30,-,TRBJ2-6,CAWGPHSVSSGANVLTF,TGTGCCTGGGGGCCACATAGCGTCAGCTCTGGGGCCAACGTCCTGACTTTC
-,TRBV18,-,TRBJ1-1,CASSPLNQGTEAFF,TGTGCCAGCTCACCCCTCAACCAGGGCACTGAAGCTTTCTTT
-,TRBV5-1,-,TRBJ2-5,CASSLQGGETQYF,TGCGCCAGCAGCTTACAGGGCGGGGAGACCCAGTACTTC
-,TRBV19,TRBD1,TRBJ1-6,CASSLDRVYSPLHF,TGTGCCAGTAGTCTAGACAGGGTGTATTCACCCCTCCACTTT
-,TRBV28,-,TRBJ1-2,CASSLLGSAGRDF,TGTGCCAGCAGTTTATTGGGCTCCGCGGGGCGAGACTTC
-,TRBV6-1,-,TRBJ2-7,CASTLGDRRNEQYF,TGTGCCAGCACCCTCGGAGACAGGAGAAACGAGCAGTACTTC
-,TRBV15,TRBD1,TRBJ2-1,CATKQGIYNEQFF,TGTGCCACCAAACAGGGGATCTACAATGAGCAGTTCTTC
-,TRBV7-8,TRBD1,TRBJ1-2,CASSFGGQGAVGYTF,TGTGCCAGCAGCTTCGGGGGACAGGGGGCCGTTGGCTACACCTTC
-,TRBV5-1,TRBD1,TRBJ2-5,CASSFGTGEETQYF,TGCGCCAGCAGCTTCGGGACAGGGGAAGAGACCCAGTACTTC
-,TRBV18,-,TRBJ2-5,CASSDVPKETQYF,TGTGCCAGCTCAGATGTGCCTAAAGAGACCCAGTACTTC
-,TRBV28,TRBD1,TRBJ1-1,CASSSGDRGRTEAFF,TGTGCCAGCAGCTCTGGGGACAGGGGGAGGACTGAAGCTTTCTTT
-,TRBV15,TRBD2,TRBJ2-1,CATSTGLAGVFNNEQFF,TGTGCCACCAGCACCGGACTAGCGGGGGTCTTTAACAATGAGCAGTTCTTC
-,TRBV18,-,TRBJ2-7,CASSQAQGSYEQYF,TGTGCCAGCTCACAAGCGCAGGGTTCGTACGAGCAGTACTTC
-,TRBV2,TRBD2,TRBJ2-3,CASSELGGGVGDTQYF,TGTGCCAGCAGTGAACTCGGCGGGGGGGTTGGAGATACGCAGTATTTT
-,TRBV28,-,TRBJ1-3,CASSPAGAGNTIYF,TGTGCCAGCAGCCCCGCGGGAGCTGGAAACACCATATATTTT
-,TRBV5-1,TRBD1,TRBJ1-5,CASSSTGEEDPQHF,TGCGCCAGCAGCTCGACAGGGGAAGAGGATCCCCAGCATTTT
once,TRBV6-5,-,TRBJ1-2,CASSYSKGPLHGYTF,TGTGCCAGCAGTTACTCGAAGGGGCCGCTTCATGGCTACACCTTC